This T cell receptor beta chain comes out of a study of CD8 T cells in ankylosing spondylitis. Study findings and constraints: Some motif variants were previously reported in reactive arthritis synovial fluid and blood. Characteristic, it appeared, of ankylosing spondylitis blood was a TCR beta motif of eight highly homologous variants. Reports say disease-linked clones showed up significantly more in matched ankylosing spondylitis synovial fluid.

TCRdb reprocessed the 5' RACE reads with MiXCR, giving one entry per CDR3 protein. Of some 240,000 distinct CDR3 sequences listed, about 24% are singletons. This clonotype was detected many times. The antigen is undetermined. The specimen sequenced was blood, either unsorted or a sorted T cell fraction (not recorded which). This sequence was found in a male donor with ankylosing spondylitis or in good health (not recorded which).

The DNA of the CDR3 is TGTGCCAGCAGTTTTGCAGGGCTGACAAACATTCAGTACTTC. Amino acids: CASSFAGLTNIQYF. The gene calls are TRBV12-3 or TRBV12-4 and TRBJ2-4; D is possibly TRBD1 (5 bases). V dropped 3 bases and J dropped 6 bases, with 12 bases sitting between them. The CDR3 is 14 residues long.